What follows are 29 T cell receptor beta chains derived from one specimen sequenced in a study of CD8+ T cells in alopecia areata. CD4, CD8alpha, NKG2D, NKG2ACE and other markers guided sorting of pooled cutaneous lymph node cells. Isolated RNA was reverse transcribed into cDNA used as the sequencing template. Clones were read by immunoSEQ multiplex PCR, and TCRdb kept only the in-frame ones, dropping some. The counts give under 9,000 clones, none of them seen only once; 19% is held by the top ten. The sequenced sample consisted of CD8+ T cells sorted from a lymph node. The origin of the receptors is a C3H/HeJ mouse with alopecia areata. The MHC haplotype of this mouse line is H2-k.

By sample fraction, this clone is medium-sized. Gene names denote mouse genes. The read comes to an end 4 residues before the CDR3 does, leaving the germline J gene to fill in the end. This rearrangement joins TRBV16 to TRBJ2-7; no reliable D call. Looked up from germline, CDR1 is SGHSA and CDR2 is FRNQAP. V was clipped by 5 bases and J by 0 bases, with 8 bases between them. The CDR3 length is 13 residues. CDR3 residues: CASSPQSSYEQYF. CDR3 DNA, as far as it was read: TGTGCAAGCAGCCCCCAGAGCTCCTAT.

This clone appeared many times. Gene names and germline match the mouse. The covered CDR3 bases are TGTGCCAGCAGTGAAGTGGGGGGCGGCACA. Protein product: CASSEVGGGT. The CDR3, in full, reads CASSEVGGGTEVFF. V usage is TRBV13-1 and J usage is TRBJ1-1; D perhaps matches TRBD1 (6 bases). Read sequence stops 4 residues before the CDR3 end, and the germline J gene provides the missing end. The germline CDR1 and CDR2 sequences are NSHNY and SYGAGN. V lost 2 bases and J lost 4, with 12 bases in between. The CDR3 runs 14 residues.

This clone was picked up a small number of times. Germline and genes: mouse. Read data end 4 residues before the CDR3 end; the end is taken from the germline J gene. The J gene is TRBJ2-1, the V gene TRBV13-2; 12 bases map to TRBD2. Germline CDR1 NNHNN, CDR2 SYGAGS (reference sequence). The CDR3 length is 15 residues. The covered CDR3 bases are TGTGCCAGCGATCCGACTGGGGGGGCGCGCGCT. It codes for CASDPTGGARA. From start to end, the CDR3 is CASDPTGGARAEQFF.

This clone is classed as medium-sized. All gene names here are mouse names. The read terminates 4 residues ahead of where the CDR3 ends, so the germline J gene completes it. This chain links TRBV14 with TRBJ1-1; D possibly corresponds to TRBD1 (6 bases). The CDR3 extends over 14 amino acids. Germline CDR1 is SGHDT and CDR2 is FRDEAV. The covered CDR3 bases are TGTGCCAGCAGTCACGGACTGGGGGGGCGA. Protein sequence: CASSHGLGGR. The CDR3 in full is CASSHGLGGREVFF.

This clone appeared many times. Any gene name here is a mouse gene name. The read terminates 4 residues ahead of where the CDR3 ends, so the germline J gene completes it. Distinct nucleotide sequences in the sample also encode this CDR3. The chain joins TRBV13-2 to TRBJ2-1, with 8 bases aligning to TRBD2. Per germline, CDR1 NNHNN and CDR2 SYGAGS (reference sequence). The CDR3 length is 15 residues. V dropped 0 bases and J dropped 3; count of bases not matched to a gene: 2. CDR3 DNA (partial): TGTGCCAGCGGTGATGCACTGGGGGTCTATGCT. This gives the protein CASGDALGVYA. The whole CDR3 sequence reads CASGDALGVYAEQFF.

The sample holds many counts of this clone. The genes and germline here are from mouse. Sequencing ends 4 residues short of the CDR3 end; the germline J gene provides the rest. The V and J genes are TRBV13-2 and TRBJ2-1; TRBD1 aligns across 11 bases. Trimming cost V 5 bases and J 3 bases; bases outside gene matches: 4. The germline V gene encodes CDR1 NNHNN and CDR2 SYGAGS (reference sequence). This CDR3 comprises 15 residues. The CDR3 here is CASGHGTGGYAEQFF. Partial CDR3 DNA: TGTGCCAGCGGCCACGGGACAGGGGGCTATGCT.

This clone has ten or more counts. Mouse germline and gene names are used. The observed sequence ends 4 residues before the CDR3 terminus, with the missing tail filled in from the germline J gene. The chain employs TRBV19 and TRBJ2-1; 9 bases are shared with TRBD2. The J segment lost 2 bases and the V segment lost 2 bases, leaving 2 bases of the junction unmatched. The CDR3 runs to 15 residues. Germline CDR1 is FNHDT and CDR2 is SITEND (reference sequence). CDR3 region: CASSIWGGDYAEQFF. CDR3 DNA (partial): TGTGCCAGCAGTATCTGGGGGGGGGACTATGCT.

This clone was picked up many times. Germline and genes here are mouse. Read sequence stops 4 residues before the CDR3 end, and the germline J gene provides the missing end. This chain connects TRBV16 to TRBJ1-2, with a weak D call TRBD1 (6 bases). Germline V gene sequence: CDR1 SGHSA, CDR2 FRNQAP. Trimming pared 4 bases from V and 0 bases from J, leaving 12 bases between. This CDR3 has 15 amino acids. The DNA read from the CDR3 is TGTGCAAGCAGCTGGGGACAAAATGCAAACTCC. This translates into CASSWGQNANS. The full CDR3 sequence reads CASSWGQNANSDYTF.

This clone was seen repeatedly, ten times or more. The gene names given are mouse names. The read finishes 3 residues shy of the CDR3 end, and the germline J gene is used to complete it. V usage is TRBV31 and J usage is TRBJ1-6, with 11 positions matching TRBD1. TRBJ1-6 is noted as an ORF with a role that remains uncertain. Trimming took 1 base from V and 8 from J; bases not matched to a gene: 1. Germline CDR1 is GKSSPN and CDR2 is SITVG. This CDR3 has 14 residues. The CDR3 DNA, read in part, is TGTGCCTGGAGTCGGGACAGGGGGGATTCGCCC. Protein: CAWSRDRGDSP. The whole CDR3 reads CAWSRDRGDSPLYF.

This clone has a count of ten or more. Gene names and germline refer to mouse. Sequencing ends 4 residues short of the CDR3 end; the germline J gene provides the rest. This sequence joins TRBV19 and TRBJ2-4; 8 bases line up with TRBD2. This CDR3 region has 15 residues. CDR1 is FNHDT, CDR2 SITEND, per germline (reference sequence). CDR3 DNA, as far as it was read: TGTGCCAGCAGCACAACAAACTGGGGGAAAAAC. Encoded protein: CASSTTNWGKN. The CDR3 in full is CASSTTNWGKNTLYF.

Of note for this clone: Mouse gene names and germline throughout. The read ends 4 residues before the CDR3 terminus; that terminus is restored from the germline J gene. The chain joins TRBV4 to TRBJ2-1; 9 bases agree with TRBD2. CDR1 and CDR2 (germline): LGHDT, YNNKQL (reference sequence). The CDR3 is 14 amino acids. CDR3: CASSFGGAGAEQFF. Incomplete CDR3 DNA: TGTGCCAGCAGCTTTGGGGGGGCCGGGGCT.

The sample holds many counts of this clone. Genes and germline come from the mouse. The read comes to an end 4 residues before the CDR3 does, leaving the germline J gene to fill in the end. The rearrangement joins TRBV19 to TRBJ1-2; D is unresolved. This CDR3 region has 13 residues. Trimming took off 0 bases at V and 4 bases at J, with 7 bases between the two ends. Germline CDR1 and CDR2: FNHDT and SITEND (reference sequence). The CDR3 sequence is CASSIGEGSDYTF. CDR3 DNA, as far as it was read: TGTGCCAGCAGTATAGGGGAAGGCTCC.

This clone has ten or more counts. Mouse names are used for the genes. Read coverage stops 4 residues before the CDR3 terminus; the germline J gene supplies the remainder. This chain connects TRBV13-3 to TRBJ2-5, with TRBD1 matching 9 bases. There are 13 residues in the CDR3. Germline V gene sequence: CDR1 NNHDY, CDR2 SYVADS. J gave up 3 bases and V 5 bases, and 1 base lay outside the gene matches. The covered CDR3 bases are TGTGCCAGCAGAGACAGGGGGCAAGAC. Translated, it gives CASRDRGQD. The full-length CDR3 reads as CASRDRGQDTQYF.

The sample holds many counts of this clone. Gene labels here are mouse ones. The CDR3 extends 4 residues past the end of the read, so its final part is completed from the germline J gene. This chain uses TRBV29 with TRBJ1-1; 7 bases agree with TRBD1. The V gene's germline CDR1 is MSHET and CDR2 SYDVDS. The CDR3 has 13 amino acids. V was clipped by 5 bases and J by 4 bases; unmatched bases: 4. The CDR3 region is CASSRGTATEVFF. CDR3 DNA (partial): TGTGCTAGCAGTCGCGGGACAGCCACA.

There are many counts of this clone. Germline and genes here are mouse. The read finishes 4 residues shy of the CDR3 end, and the germline J gene is used to complete it. This chain uses TRBV29 with TRBJ1-1, with 7 bases identical to TRBD1. The V gene's germline CDR1 is MSHET and CDR2 SYDVDS. The CDR3 covers 16 residues. V trimming: 0 bases; J trimming: 0 bases; junction bases outside the gene matches: 4. CDR3 sequence reads: CASSLSGTEANTEVFF. The sequenced part of the CDR3 DNA is TGTGCTAGCAGTTTATCCGGGACAGAGGCAAACACA.

Many counts were recorded for this clone. Mouse germline and gene names are used. The sequenced fragment ends 4 residues before the CDR3 boundary, so the rest is inferred from the germline J gene. This chain joins TRBV29 and TRBJ2-5; TRBD1 aligns across 8 bases. This CDR3 has 16 amino acids. Per the germline V gene, CDR1 is MSHET and CDR2 is SYDVDS. CDR3 protein: CASSLSTRGRGDTQYF. The sequenced part of the CDR3 DNA is TGTGCTAGCAGTTTATCGACCAGGGGGCGCGGGGAC.

The sample holds many counts of this clone. The genes are named according to mouse. The CDR3 end falls 4 residues outside the read, so it is completed with the germline J gene. V usage is TRBV5 and J usage is TRBJ2-7, with TRBD2 identical over 7 bases. V was pared by 0 bases and J by 0 bases, with 5 bases of the junction left unmatched. This CDR3 has 16 amino acids. Germline V gene lookup returns CDR1 LGHNA and CDR2 YNLKQL (reference sequence). This CDR3 reads CASSQDLGESSYEQYF. CDR3 DNA, as far as it was read: TGTGCCAGCAGCCAAGACCTGGGGGAAAGCTCCTAT.

This clone was counted many times. Any gene name here is a mouse gene name. The read halts 4 residues ahead of the CDR3 end, with the missing end drawn from the germline J gene. Other nucleotide sequences from this sample produce the same CDR3. V gene TRBV31 combines with J gene TRBJ2-7, with a possible D match to TRBD2 (6 bases). V lost 0 bases, J lost 3 bases, and 6 bases lay in between. Germline CDR1 is GKSSPN and CDR2 is SITVG. The CDR3 is 12 amino acids. CDR3 DNA, as far as it was read: TGTGCCTGGAGTCTGGGGGGCTAT. Protein product: CAWSLGGY. The full CDR3 protein reads CAWSLGGYEQYF.

This clone has only a few counts. Mouse gene names and germline throughout. The read finishes 4 residues shy of the CDR3 end, and the germline J gene is used to complete it. This chain joins TRBV13-2 and TRBJ2-4; a weak D match, TRBD2 (7 bases). With 0 bases removed from V and 3 bases from J, the gap between germline ends came to 8 bases. The CDR3 runs to 14 residues. Germline CDR1 is NNHNN and CDR2 is SYGAGS (reference sequence). This CDR3 reads CASGDAGGQNTLYF. The DNA read from the CDR3 is TGTGCCAGCGGTGATGCTGGGGGCCAAAAC.

This clone was observed many times. The gene names here belong to mouse. The read halts 4 residues ahead of the CDR3 end, with the missing end drawn from the germline J gene. This rearrangement joins TRBV19 to TRBJ2-5, with 8 bases aligning to TRBD2. Germline-derived CDR1 and CDR2 are FNHDT and SITEND (reference sequence). The CDR3 consists of 15 residues. The V and J ends lost 2 bases and 1 base, in that order; junction bases with no gene match: 3. CDR3: CASSIPTGDQDTQYF. The part of the CDR3 DNA that was read is TGTGCCAGCAGTATCCCGACTGGGGACCAAGAC. Using reference TRBV19 and TRBJ2-5 for the parts outside the CDR3, the full variable domain is GGIITQTPKFLIGQEGQKLTLKCQQNFNHDTMYWYRQDSGKGLRLIYYSITENDLQKGDLSEGYDASREKKSSFSLTVTSAQKNEMAVFLCASSIPTGDQDTQYFGPGTRLLVL.

Within the sample, this clone is medium-sized. The gene names here belong to mouse. The CDR3 end is not reached by the read, which stops 4 residues before it; the germline J gene fills it in. The chain uses TRBV17 and TRBJ2-3; 8 nucleotides align to TRBD2. From germline, CDR1 is MNHDT and CDR2 YYDKIL. This CDR3 region has 17 residues. Trimming at V came to 0 bases and at J to 2 bases, leaving 7 bases not matched to a gene. CDR3 region: CASSRDPRGGDAETLYF. The CDR3 DNA, read in part, is TGTGCTAGCAGTAGAGATCCTCGGGGGGGCGATGCAGAA.

This clone was recorded at least ten times. The gene names here belong to mouse. CDR3 DNA, as far as it was read: TGTGCCAGCGGTCACTGGGGGGAGAAC. Its translation is CASGHWGEN. The CDR3 as a whole reads CASGHWGENTLYF. The rearrangement links TRBV13-2 to TRBJ2-4; 9 bases align to TRBD2. The CDR3 end lies 4 residues beyond the end of the read and is filled in from the germline J gene. The CDR3 extends over 13 amino acids. Germline CDR1 and CDR2: NNHNN and SYGAGS (reference sequence).

This clone was seen repeatedly, ten times or more. Germline and genes: mouse. From the germline J gene comes the end of the CDR3, since the read stops 4 residues before it. The chain links TRBV13-1 to TRBJ2-4, with a possible D match to TRBD1 (6 bases). Germline lookup yields CDR1 NSHNY and CDR2 SYGAGN. V shed 2 bases and J shed 2 bases, with 12 bases lying between them. The CDR3 has 15 residues. CDR3 DNA, as far as it was read: TGTGCCAGCAGTGACCCCGGGACACCTCAAAAC. Residues: CASSDPGTPQN. The complete CDR3 protein is CASSDPGTPQNTLYF.

To note about this clone: At one end, the junction sequence differs from germline, possibly due to a read error. Mouse gene names and germline throughout. The CDR3 goes on 4 residues after the read ends, and that part is filled in from the germline J gene. The chain has TRBV13-3 and TRBJ2-1; D not resolved. Germline V gene data show CDR1 as NNHDY and CDR2 as SYVADS. The CDR3 spans 14 residues. This chain's CDR3 is CVSSSGYNYAEQFF. Partial CDR3 DNA: TGTGTCAGCAGTTCTGGATATAACTATGCT.

The sample holds many counts of this clone. Gene names are mouse gene names. Read data end 4 residues before the CDR3 end; the end is taken from the germline J gene. The V and J genes are TRBV1 and TRBJ2-1; TRBD2 might be the D (5 bases). CDR1 NSQYPW and CDR2 LRSPGD come from the germline V gene (reference sequence). The CDR3 is made up of 13 amino acids. V shed 1 base and J shed 6 bases, with 7 bases lying between them. The covered CDR3 bases are TGCACCTGCAGTGCAGGACTGTTTGCT. It encodes CTCSAGLFA. In full, the CDR3 is CTCSAGLFAEQFF.

This clone was picked up many times. The gene names given are mouse names. The CDR3 here is CASSLRDWGYEQYF. CDR3 DNA (partial): TGTGCCAGCAGTCTCCGGGACTGGGGGTAT. The chain combines TRBV19 with TRBJ2-7; the match to TRBD2 covers 11 bases. The read is 4 residues too short to cover the CDR3 end, so that end is filled in from the germline J gene. The CDR3 extends over 14 amino acids. The germline gives CDR1 FNHDT, CDR2 SITEND (reference sequence).

By share, this clone ranks as medium-sized. The genes are named according to mouse. The read terminates 4 residues before the CDR3 end, so the remaining end is supplied by the germline J gene. The V and J genes are TRBV13-3 and TRBJ2-7; TRBD2 might be the D (7 bases). Germline CDR1 and CDR2: NNHDY and SYVADS. This CDR3 is 14 amino acids long. V shed 2 bases and J shed 2 bases, with 11 bases lying between them. This CDR3 is CASSDRGAPYEQYF. The DNA read from the CDR3 is TGTGCCAGCAGTGACCGGGGGGCCCCCTAT.

This clone was seen ten or more times. Genes here carry mouse names. The read halts 4 residues ahead of the CDR3 end, with the missing end drawn from the germline J gene. V gene TRBV1 combines with J gene TRBJ2-5; 10 bases line up with TRBD2. This CDR3 contains 17 residues. Per germline, CDR1 NSQYPW and CDR2 LRSPGD (reference sequence). V trimming: 3 bases; J trimming: 0 bases; junction bases outside the gene matches: 6. This chain's CDR3 is CTCSATGTGVNQDTQYF. The DNA read from the CDR3 is TGCACCTGCAGTGCCACCGGGACTGGGGTTAACCAAGAC.

This clone appeared many times. The genes are named according to mouse. Read sequence stops 4 residues before the CDR3 end, and the germline J gene provides the missing end. This chain connects TRBV19 to TRBJ2-1; weak D call: TRBD1 (6 bases). CDR3 length: 15 residues. Germline loops: CDR1 FNHDT, CDR2 SITEND (reference sequence). Trimming left V 0 bases short and J 1 base short, with 8 bases between. Incomplete CDR3 DNA: TGTGCCAGCAGTATAGTCGGGACAAACTATGCT. Its protein product is CASSIVGTNYA. From start to end, the CDR3 is CASSIVGTNYAEQFF.